This T cell receptor (beta chain) was captured in a study of blood T cells in healthy people across ages. Study context: Template switching picked up about one barcoded beta molecule for each two T cells.

Trimming removed 2 bases at V and 5 bases at J, with 9 bases between. The CDR3 totals 13 residues. This clonotype was detected ten times or more. Individuals who donated were healthy Caucasians from Russia aged about 6 to 100. Together with a sample-barcoded 5' primer, a J-beta primer mix was included in a second PCR lasting about 7 to 11 cycles. TCRdb reprocessed the 5' RACE reads via MiXCR and lists one record per CDR3 protein. Of fewer than 950,000 distinct CDR3 sequences listed, about 36% are singletons. The chain recombines TRBV12-3 or TRBV12-4 with TRBJ2-5, with D unresolved. The receptor was derived from a man between 18 and 35 years old in good health. The sequenced sample consisted of blood. The CDR3 here is CASSLLGPETQYF. In DNA form, the CDR3 reads TGTGCCAGCAGTTTACTGGGTCCGGAGACCCAGTACTTC.